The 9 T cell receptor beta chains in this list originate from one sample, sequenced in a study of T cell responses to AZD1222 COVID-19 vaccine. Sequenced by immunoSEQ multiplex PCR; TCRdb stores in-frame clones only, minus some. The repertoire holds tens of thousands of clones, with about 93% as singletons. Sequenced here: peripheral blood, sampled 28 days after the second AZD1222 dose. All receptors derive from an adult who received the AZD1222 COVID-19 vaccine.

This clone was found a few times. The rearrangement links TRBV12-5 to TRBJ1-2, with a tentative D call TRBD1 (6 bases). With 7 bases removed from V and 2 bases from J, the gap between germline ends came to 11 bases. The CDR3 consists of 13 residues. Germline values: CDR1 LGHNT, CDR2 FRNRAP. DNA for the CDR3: TGTGCTAGTGCTCTGGGGACAAACTATGGCTACACCTTC. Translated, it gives CASALGTNYGYTF.

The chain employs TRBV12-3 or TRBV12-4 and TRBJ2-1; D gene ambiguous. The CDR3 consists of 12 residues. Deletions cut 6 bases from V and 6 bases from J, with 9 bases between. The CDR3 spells CASSPLGNEQFF. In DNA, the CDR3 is TGTGCCAGCAGCCCCCTGGGCAATGAGCAGTTCTTC.

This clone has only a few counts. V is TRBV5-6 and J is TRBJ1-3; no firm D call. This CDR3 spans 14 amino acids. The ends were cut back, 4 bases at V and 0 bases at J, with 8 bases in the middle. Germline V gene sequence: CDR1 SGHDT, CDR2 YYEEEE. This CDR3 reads CASSGDLSGNTIYF. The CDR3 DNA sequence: TGTGCCAGCAGCGGGGATCTCTCTGGAAACACCATATATTTT.

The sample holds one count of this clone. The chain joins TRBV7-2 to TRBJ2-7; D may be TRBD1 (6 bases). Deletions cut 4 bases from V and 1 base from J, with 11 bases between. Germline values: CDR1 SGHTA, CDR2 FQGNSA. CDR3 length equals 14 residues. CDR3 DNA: TGTGCCAGCAGCTCGTTCGGACAGTCCTACGAGCAGTACTTC. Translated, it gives CASSSFGQSYEQYF.

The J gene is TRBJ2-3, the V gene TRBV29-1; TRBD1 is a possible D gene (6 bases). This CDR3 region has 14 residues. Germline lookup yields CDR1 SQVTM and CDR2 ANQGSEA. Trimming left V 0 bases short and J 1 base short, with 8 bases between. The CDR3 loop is CSVEEQGRTDTQYF. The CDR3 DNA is TGCAGCGTTGAAGAACAGGGTCGCACAGATACGCAGTATTTT.

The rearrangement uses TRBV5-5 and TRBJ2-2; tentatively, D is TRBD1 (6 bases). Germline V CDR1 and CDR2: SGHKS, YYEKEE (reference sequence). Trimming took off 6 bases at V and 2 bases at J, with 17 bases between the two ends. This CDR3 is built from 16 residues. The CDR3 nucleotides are TGTGCCAGCATGCCGTCCGGGACAATCAACACCGGGGAGCTGTTTTTT. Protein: CASMPSGTINTGELFF.

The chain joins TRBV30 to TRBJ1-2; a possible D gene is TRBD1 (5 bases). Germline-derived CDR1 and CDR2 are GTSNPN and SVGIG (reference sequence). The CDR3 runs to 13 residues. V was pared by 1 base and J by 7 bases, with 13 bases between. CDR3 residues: CAWSGGGWRGYTF. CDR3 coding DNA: TGTGCCTGGAGTGGTGGGGGTTGGCGTGGCTACACCTTC.

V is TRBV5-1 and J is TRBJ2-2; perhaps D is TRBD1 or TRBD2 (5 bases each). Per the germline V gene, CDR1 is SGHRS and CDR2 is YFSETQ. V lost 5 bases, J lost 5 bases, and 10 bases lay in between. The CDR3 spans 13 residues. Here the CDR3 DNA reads TGCGCCAGCAGGGAATGGGGGACCGGGGAGCTGTTTTTT. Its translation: CASREWGTGELFF.

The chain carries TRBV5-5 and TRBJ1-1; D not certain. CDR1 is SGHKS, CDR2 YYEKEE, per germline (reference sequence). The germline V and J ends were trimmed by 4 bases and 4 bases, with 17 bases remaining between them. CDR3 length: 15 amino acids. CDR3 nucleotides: TGTGCCAGCAGCCCCCCCAAGGGAACCTTCACTGAAGCTTTCTTT. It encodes CASSPPKGTFTEAFF.